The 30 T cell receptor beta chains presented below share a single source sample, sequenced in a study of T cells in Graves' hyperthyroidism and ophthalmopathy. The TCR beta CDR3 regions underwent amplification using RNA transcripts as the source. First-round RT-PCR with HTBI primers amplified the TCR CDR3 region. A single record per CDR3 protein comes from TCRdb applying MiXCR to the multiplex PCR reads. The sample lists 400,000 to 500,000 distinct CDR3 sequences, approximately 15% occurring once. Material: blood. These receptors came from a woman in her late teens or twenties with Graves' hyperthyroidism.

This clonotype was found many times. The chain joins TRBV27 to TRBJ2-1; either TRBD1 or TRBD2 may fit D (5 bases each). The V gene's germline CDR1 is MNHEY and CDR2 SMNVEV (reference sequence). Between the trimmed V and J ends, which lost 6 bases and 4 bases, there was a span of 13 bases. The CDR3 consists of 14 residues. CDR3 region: CASRGTGLYNEQFF. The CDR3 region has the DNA TGTGCCAGCAGGGGGACGGGGCTTTACAATGAGCAGTTCTTC.

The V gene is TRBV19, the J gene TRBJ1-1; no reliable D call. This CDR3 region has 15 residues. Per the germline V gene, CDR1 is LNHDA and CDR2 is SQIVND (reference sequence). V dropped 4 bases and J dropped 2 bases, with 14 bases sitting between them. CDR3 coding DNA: TGTGCCAGTAGTACCCGCTCGGGCGGTAACACTGAAGCTTTCTTT. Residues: CASSTRSGGNTEAFF. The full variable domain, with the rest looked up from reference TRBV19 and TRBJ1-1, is DGGITQSPKYLFRKEGQNVTLSCEQNLNHDAMYWYRQDPGQGLRLIYYSQIVNDFQKGDIAEGYSVSREKKESFPLTVTSAQKNPTAFYLCASSTRSGGNTEAFFGQGTRLTVV.

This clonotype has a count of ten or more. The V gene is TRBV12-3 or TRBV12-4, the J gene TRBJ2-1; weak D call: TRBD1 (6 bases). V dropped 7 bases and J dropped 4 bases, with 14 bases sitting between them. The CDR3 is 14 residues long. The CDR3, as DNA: TGTGCCAGCAAACACAGGGTACGGTACAATGAGCAGTTCTTC. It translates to CASKHRVRYNEQFF.

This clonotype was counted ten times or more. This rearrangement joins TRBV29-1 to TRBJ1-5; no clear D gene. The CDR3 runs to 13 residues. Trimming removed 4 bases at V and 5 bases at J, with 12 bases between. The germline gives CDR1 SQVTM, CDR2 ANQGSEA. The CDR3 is CSVVFRDDQPQHF. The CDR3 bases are TGCAGCGTTGTATTCCGAGATGATCAGCCCCAGCATTTT.

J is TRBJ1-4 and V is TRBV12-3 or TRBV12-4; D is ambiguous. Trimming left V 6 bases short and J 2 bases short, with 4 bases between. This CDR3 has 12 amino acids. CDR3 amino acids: CASSLTNEKLFF. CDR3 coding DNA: TGTGCCAGCAGCCTGACTAATGAAAAACTGTTTTTT.

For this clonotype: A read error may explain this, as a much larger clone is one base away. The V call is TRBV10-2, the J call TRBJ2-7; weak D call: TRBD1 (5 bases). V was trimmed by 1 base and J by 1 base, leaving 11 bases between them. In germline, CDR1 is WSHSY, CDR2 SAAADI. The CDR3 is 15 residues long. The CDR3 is CASSEYTGKSYEQYF. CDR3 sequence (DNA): TGCGCCAGCAGTGAGTATACAGGAAAATCCTACGAGCAGTACTTC.

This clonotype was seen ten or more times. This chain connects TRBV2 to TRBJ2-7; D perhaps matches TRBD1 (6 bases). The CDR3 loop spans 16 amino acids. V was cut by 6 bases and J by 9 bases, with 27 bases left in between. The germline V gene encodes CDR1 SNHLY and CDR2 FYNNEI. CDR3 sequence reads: CASRVEGVAVRLWQYF. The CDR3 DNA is TGTGCCAGCAGGGTCGAGGGGGTGGCGGTTCGACTCTGGCAGTACTTC.

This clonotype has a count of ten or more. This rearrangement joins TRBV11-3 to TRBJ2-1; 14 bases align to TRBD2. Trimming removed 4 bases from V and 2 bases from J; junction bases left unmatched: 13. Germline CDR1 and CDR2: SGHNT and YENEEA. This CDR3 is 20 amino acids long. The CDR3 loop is CASSSRSGTSGSSTYNEQFF. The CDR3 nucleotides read TGTGCCAGCAGCTCCAGATCCGGGACTAGCGGGAGTAGCACCTACAATGAGCAGTTCTTC.

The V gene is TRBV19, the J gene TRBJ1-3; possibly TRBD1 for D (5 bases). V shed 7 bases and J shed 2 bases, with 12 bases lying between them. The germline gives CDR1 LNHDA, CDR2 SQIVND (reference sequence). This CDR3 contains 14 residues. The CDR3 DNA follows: TGTGCCAGTATCGATGGGGCGGCTGGAAACACCATATATTTT. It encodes CASIDGAAGNTIYF.

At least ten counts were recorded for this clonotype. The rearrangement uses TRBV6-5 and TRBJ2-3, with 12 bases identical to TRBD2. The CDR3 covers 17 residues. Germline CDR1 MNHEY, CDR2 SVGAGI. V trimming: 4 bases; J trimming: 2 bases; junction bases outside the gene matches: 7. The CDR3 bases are TGTGCCAGCAGTTTCTCCCTAGCGGGAGGGAACACAGATACGCAGTATTTT. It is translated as CASSFSLAGGNTDTQYF.

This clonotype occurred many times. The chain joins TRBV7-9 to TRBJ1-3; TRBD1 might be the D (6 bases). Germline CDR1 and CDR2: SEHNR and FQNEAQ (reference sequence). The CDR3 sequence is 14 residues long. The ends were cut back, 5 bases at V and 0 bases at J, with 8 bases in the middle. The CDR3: CASSGTFSGNTIYF. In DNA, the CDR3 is TGTGCCAGCAGCGGGACATTCTCTGGAAACACCATATATTTT.

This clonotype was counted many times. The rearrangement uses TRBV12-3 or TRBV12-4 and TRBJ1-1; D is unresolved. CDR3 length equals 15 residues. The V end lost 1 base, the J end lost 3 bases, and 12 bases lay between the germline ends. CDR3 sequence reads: CASSLEAPHYTEAFF. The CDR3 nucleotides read TGTGCCAGCAGTTTAGAGGCCCCCCATTACACTGAAGCTTTCTTT.

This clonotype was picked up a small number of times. This CDR3 reads CASSPGLAGGTDTQYF. CDR3 DNA sequence: TGTGCCAGCAGTCCCGGACTAGCGGGGGGCACAGATACGCAGTATTTT. The rearrangement joins TRBV7-9 to TRBJ2-3; 13 bases agree with TRBD2. V was pared by 6 bases and J by 1 base, with 4 bases of the junction left unmatched. CDR3 size: 16 residues. CDR1 SEHNR and CDR2 FQNEAQ come from the germline V gene (reference sequence).

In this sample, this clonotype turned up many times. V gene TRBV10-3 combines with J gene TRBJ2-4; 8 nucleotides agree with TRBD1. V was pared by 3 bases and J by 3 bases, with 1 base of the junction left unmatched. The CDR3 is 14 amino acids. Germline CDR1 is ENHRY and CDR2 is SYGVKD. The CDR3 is CAISEQGDKNIQYF. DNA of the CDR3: TGTGCCATCAGTGAACAGGGGGACAAAAACATTCAGTACTTC.

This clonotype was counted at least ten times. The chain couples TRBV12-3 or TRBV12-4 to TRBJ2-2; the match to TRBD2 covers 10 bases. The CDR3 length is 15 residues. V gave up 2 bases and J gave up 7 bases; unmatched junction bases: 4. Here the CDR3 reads CASSLLAGAHGELFF. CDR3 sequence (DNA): TGTGCCAGCAGTTTACTAGCGGGAGCCCACGGGGAGCTGTTTTTT.

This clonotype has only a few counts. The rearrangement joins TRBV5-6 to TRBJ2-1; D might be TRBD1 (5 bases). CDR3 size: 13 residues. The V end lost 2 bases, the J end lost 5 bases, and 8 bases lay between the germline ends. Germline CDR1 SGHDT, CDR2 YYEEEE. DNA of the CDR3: TGTGCCAGCAGCTTCGCAGGGCACAATGAGCAGTTCTTC. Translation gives CASSFAGHNEQFF.

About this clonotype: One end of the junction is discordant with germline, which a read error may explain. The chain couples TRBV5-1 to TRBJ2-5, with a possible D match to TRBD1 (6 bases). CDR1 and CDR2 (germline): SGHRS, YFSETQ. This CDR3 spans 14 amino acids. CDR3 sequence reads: CASSSRRTDGTQYF. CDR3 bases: TGTGCCAGCAGCAGTAGGCGGACAGACGGGACCCAGTACTTC.

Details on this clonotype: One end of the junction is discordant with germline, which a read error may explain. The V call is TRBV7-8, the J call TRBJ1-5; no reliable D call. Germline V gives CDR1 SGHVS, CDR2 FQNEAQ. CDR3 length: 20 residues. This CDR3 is CASSPLRLRLQSGSNQSQHF. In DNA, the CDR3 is TGTGCCAGCAGCCCCCTAAGGTTGCGCCTTCAATCGGGCTCCAATCAGTCCCAGCATTTT.

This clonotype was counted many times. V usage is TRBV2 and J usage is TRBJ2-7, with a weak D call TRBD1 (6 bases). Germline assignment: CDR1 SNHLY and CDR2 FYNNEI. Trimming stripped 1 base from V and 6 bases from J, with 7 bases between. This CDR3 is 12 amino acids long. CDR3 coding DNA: TGTGCCAGCAGTGAAGGGGGGCTCGAGCAGTACGTC. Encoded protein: CASSEGGLEQYV.

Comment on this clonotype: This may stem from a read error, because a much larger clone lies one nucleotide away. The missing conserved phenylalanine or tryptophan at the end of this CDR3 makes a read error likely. The CDR3 nucleotides are TGCAGCGTTCGAGCAGTTACTGAAGCTTTCTCT. It translates to CSVRAVTEAFS. The chain has TRBV29-1 and TRBJ1-1, with D uncertain. Germline CDR1 reads SQVTM; CDR2 reads ANQGSEA. The CDR3 is 11 residues long. V was clipped by 5 bases and J by 5 bases, with 9 bases between them.

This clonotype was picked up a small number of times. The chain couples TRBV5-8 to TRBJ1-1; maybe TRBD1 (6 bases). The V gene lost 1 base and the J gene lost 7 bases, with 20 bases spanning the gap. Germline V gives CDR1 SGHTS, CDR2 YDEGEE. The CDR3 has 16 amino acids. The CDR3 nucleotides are TGTGCCAGCAGCTTGTCCCCATCCGACAGGAAGCTTGAAGCTTTCTTT. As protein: CASSLSPSDRKLEAFF.

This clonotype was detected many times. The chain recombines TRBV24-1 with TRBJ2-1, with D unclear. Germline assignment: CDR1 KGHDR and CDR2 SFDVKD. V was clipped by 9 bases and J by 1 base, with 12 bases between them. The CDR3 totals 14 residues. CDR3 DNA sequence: TGTGCCACCTGCGCGTCGAATTCCTACAATGAGCAGTTCTTC. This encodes CATCASNSYNEQFF.

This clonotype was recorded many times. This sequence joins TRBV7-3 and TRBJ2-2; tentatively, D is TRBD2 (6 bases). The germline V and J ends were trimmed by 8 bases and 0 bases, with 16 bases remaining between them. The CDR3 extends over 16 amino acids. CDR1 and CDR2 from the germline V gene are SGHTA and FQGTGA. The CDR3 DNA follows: TGTGCCAGCGCACTACCTTTAGCGGCGAACACCGGGGAGCTGTTTTTT. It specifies CASALPLAANTGELFF.

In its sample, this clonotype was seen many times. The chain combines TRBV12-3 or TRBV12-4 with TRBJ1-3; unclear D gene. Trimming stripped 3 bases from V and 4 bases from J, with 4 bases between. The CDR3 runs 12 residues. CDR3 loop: CASSFGGNTIYF. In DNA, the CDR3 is TGTGCCAGCAGTTTCGGGGGAAACACCATATATTTT.

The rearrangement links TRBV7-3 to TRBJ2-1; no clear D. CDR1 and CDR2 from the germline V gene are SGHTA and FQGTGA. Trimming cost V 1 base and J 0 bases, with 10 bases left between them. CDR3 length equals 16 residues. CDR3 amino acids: CASSLKGGSSYNEQFF. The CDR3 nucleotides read TGTGCCAGCAGCTTAAAAGGCGGAAGCTCCTACAATGAGCAGTTCTTC.

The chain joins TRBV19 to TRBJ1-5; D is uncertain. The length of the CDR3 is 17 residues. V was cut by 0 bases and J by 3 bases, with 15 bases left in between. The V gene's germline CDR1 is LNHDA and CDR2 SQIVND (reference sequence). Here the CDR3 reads CASSIEGLLRVNQPQHF. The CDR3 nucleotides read TGTGCCAGTAGTATAGAGGGGTTACTCCGAGTCAATCAGCCCCAGCATTTT.

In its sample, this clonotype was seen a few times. In DNA, the CDR3 is TGTGCCACCACCTCAGGTTCCTATAATTCACCCCTCCACTTT. Amino acids: CATTSGSYNSPLHF. The chain uses TRBV27 and TRBJ1-6; no clear D gene. Trimming removed 10 bases from V and 1 base from J, with 11 bases in between. The CDR3 totals 14 residues. Germline CDR1 reads MNHEY; CDR2 reads SMNVEV (reference sequence).

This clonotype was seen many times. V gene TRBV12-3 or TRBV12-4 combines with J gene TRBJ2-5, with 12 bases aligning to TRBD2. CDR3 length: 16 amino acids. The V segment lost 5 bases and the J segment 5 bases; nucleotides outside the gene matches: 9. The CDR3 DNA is TGTGCCAGCAGTCAACCTAGCGGGAGGGCCCGGGAGACCCAGTACTTC. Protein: CASSQPSGRARETQYF.

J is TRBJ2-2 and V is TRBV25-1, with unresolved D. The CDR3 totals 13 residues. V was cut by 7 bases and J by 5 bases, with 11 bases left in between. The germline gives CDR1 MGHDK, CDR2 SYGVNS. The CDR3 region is CASTEFLTGELFF. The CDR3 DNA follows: TGTGCCAGCACGGAGTTTCTGACCGGGGAGCTGTTTTTT.

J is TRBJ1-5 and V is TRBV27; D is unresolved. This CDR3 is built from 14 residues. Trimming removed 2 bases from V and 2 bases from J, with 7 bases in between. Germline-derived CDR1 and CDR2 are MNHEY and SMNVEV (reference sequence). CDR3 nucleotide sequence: TGTGCCAGCAGTTTACGGCGGGGCAATCAGCCCCAGCATTTT. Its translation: CASSLRRGNQPQHF.